Following are 23 T cell receptor beta chains from one sample sequenced in a study of blood T cell repertoires in COVID-19. Measured with immunoSEQ multiplex PCR; TCRdb has only the in-frame clones, and not every one. The repertoire has roughly 100,000 clones, 80% of them found once; the top ten carry 19%. Sequencing was done on a sample of peripheral blood. These receptors were obtained from a human donor in a cohort sampled during active COVID-19.

The V call is TRBV5-8, the J call TRBJ2-2, with D possibly being TRBD2 (6 bases). CDR3 length: 13 amino acids. Germline loops: CDR1 SGHTS, CDR2 YDEGEE. V was cut by 4 bases and J by 11 bases, with 15 bases left in between. CDR3 in amino acids: CASSRTTNFELFF. CDR3 in DNA: TGTGCCAGCAGCAGGACTACCAATTTCGAGCTGTTTTTT.

The chain has TRBV24-1 and TRBJ2-7; maybe TRBD1 (6 bases). The CDR3 length is 14 residues. Deletions cut 5 bases from V and 5 bases from J, with 15 bases between. CDR1 and CDR2 (germline): KGHDR, SFDVKD. The CDR3 bases are TGTGCCACCAGTGCTCGGCAGGGGTTGAACGAGCAGTACTTC. Translated: CATSARQGLNEQYF.

The rearrangement links TRBV10-3 to TRBJ2-7, with a weak D call TRBD2 (5 bases). V dropped 2 bases and J dropped 3 bases, with 14 bases sitting between them. This CDR3 spans 15 amino acids. The V gene's germline CDR1 is ENHRY and CDR2 SYGVKD. Here the CDR3 DNA reads TGTGCCATCAGTGAGCCAGGTCGGGGATTCTACGAGCAGTACTTC. It is translated as CAISEPGRGFYEQYF.

The genes are TRBV12-3 or TRBV12-4 and TRBJ1-2, with no clear D. Deletions cut 4 bases from V and 5 bases from J, with 11 bases between. The CDR3 sequence is 13 residues long. The chain's CDR3 is CASSSGRTYGYTF. CDR3 nucleotide sequence: TGTGCCAGCAGTTCCGGGAGGACTTATGGCTACACCTTC.

V and J are TRBV6-5 and TRBJ2-5, with 11 bases identical to TRBD1. Germline-derived CDR1 and CDR2 are MNHEY and SVGAGI. The CDR3 extends over 16 amino acids. After removal of 2 bases from V and 4 bases from J, the junction contained 6 bases not matched to a gene. The CDR3 nucleotides read TGTGCCAGCAGTTACGATGGGACAGGGGGGGGAGAGACCCAGTACTTC. It specifies CASSYDGTGGGETQYF.

The chain joins TRBV6-6 to TRBJ1-6; no firm D call. The CDR3 has 12 residues. Germline V lookup: CDR1 MNHNY, CDR2 SVGAGI (reference sequence). V was pared by 10 bases and J by 7 bases, with 11 bases between. The CDR3 reads CATKRGNSPLHF. The CDR3, as DNA: TGTGCCACTAAAAGAGGGAATTCACCCCTCCACTTT.

The gene calls are TRBV7-2 and TRBJ1-3; the D gene is possibly TRBD1 (6 bases). V was pared by 3 bases and J by 0 bases, with 12 bases between. Germline CDR1 reads SGHTA; CDR2 reads FQGNSA. The CDR3 contains 16 residues. The DNA of the CDR3 is TGTGCCAGCAGCTTTCGGACAGCGACCTCTGGAAACACCATATATTTT. It encodes CASSFRTATSGNTIYF.

This sequence joins TRBV28 and TRBJ1-4; D is perhaps TRBD1 (6 bases). Germline V CDR1 and CDR2: MDHEN, SYDVKM. Trimming cost V 5 bases and J 5 bases, with 9 bases left between them. The CDR3 totals 13 residues. The CDR3 bases are TGTGCCAGCAGTGAAGGACAGAATGAAAAACTGTTTTTT. This gives the protein CASSEGQNEKLFF.

The CDR3 DNA sequence: TGCGCCAGCAGCAGGGAGGAGGTCTATGGCTACACCTTC. The encoded protein is CASSREEVYGYTF. V is TRBV10-2 and J is TRBJ1-2, with D possibly matching TRBD1 (5 bases). Trimming pared 6 bases from V and 4 bases from J, leaving 12 bases between. Looked up from germline, CDR1 is WSHSY and CDR2 is SAAADI. The CDR3 covers 13 residues.

The V and J genes are TRBV5-1 and TRBJ1-1, with D unresolved. The CDR3 consists of 13 residues. Germline CDR1 and CDR2: SGHRS and YFSETQ. Trimming left V 0 bases short and J 9 bases short, with 12 bases between. CDR3 sequence: CASSLEPAVKAFF. DNA of the CDR3: TGCGCCAGCAGCTTGGAGCCAGCGGTGAAAGCTTTCTTT.

J is TRBJ2-7 and V is TRBV4-1, with D perhaps matching TRBD2 (6 bases). CDR3 length: 15 amino acids. In germline, CDR1 is MGHRA, CDR2 YSYEKL. Trimming cost V 0 bases and J 3 bases, with 12 bases left between them. CDR3 protein: CASSQEGREDYEQYF. In DNA, the CDR3 is TGCGCCAGCAGCCAAGAAGGGCGGGAAGACTACGAGCAGTACTTC.

V and J are TRBV18 and TRBJ2-2; tentatively, D is TRBD2 (6 bases). The germline V gene encodes CDR1 KGHSH and CDR2 LQKENI. With 2 bases removed from V and 2 bases from J, the gap between germline ends came to 9 bases. This CDR3 contains 15 residues. CDR3: CASSPTGTNTGELFF. The CDR3 bases are TGTGCCAGCTCACCAACCGGGACTAACACCGGGGAGCTGTTTTTT. The variable domain in full, with the rest retrieved from reference TRBV18 and TRBJ2-2, is NAGVMQNPRHLVRRRGQEARLRCSPMKGHSHVYWYRQLPEEGLKFMVYLQKENIIDESGMPKERFSAEFPKEGPSILRIQQVVRGDSAAYFCASSPTGTNTGELFFGEGSRLTVL.

The chain uses TRBV19 and TRBJ2-7, with 10 bases that match TRBD1. CDR3 length: 17 residues. After removal of 6 bases from V and 1 base from J, the junction contained 12 bases not matched to a gene. The germline V gene has CDR1 LNHDA and CDR2 SQIVND (reference sequence). The CDR3 protein is CASRPSNPGQGSYEQYF. CDR3 nucleotide sequence: TGTGCCAGTAGGCCCTCTAATCCGGGACAGGGGTCCTACGAGCAGTACTTC. The full variable domain, its missing parts supplied by reference TRBV19 and TRBJ2-7, is DGGITQSPKYLFRKEGQNVTLSCEQNLNHDAMYWYRQDPGQGLRLIYYSQIVNDFQKGDIAEGYSVSREKKESFPLTVTSAQKNPTAFYLCASRPSNPGQGSYEQYFGPGTRLTVT.

V usage is TRBV5-6 and J usage is TRBJ1-2, with TRBD1 matching over 9 bases. Germline values: CDR1 SGHDT, CDR2 YYEEEE. This CDR3 has 15 amino acids. V lost 0 bases and J lost 4; bases outside the gene matches: 4. The CDR3 sequence is CASSLGRDRVYGYTF. As DNA, the CDR3 is TGTGCCAGCAGCTTGGGGAGGGACAGGGTCTATGGCTACACCTTC.

The genes are TRBV4-2 and TRBJ1-2, with D unresolved. This CDR3 is built from 14 residues. Looked up from germline, CDR1 is LGHNA and CDR2 is YNFKEQ. V was clipped by 0 bases and J by 4 bases, with 9 bases between them. CDR3: CASSQEEEGYGYTF. The CDR3, as DNA: TGTGCCAGCAGCCAAGAAGAGGAGGGCTATGGCTACACCTTC.

This clone was seen more than once but under ten times. The chain links TRBV6-6 to TRBJ2-7, with D unresolved. Trimming cost V 2 bases and J 0 bases, with 8 bases left between them. The CDR3 has 14 amino acids. Germline V gene lookup returns CDR1 MNHNY and CDR2 SVGAGI (reference sequence). CDR3 bases: TGTGCCAGCAGTTACGTTGCGGACTCCTACGAGCAGTACTTC. Translated: CASSYVADSYEQYF.

This chain connects TRBV28 to TRBJ2-1, with 12 bases fitting TRBD2. The V gene's germline CDR1 is MDHEN and CDR2 SYDVKM. The CDR3 is 15 amino acids. With 7 bases clipped from V and 8 bases from J, the junction kept 9 bases outside the gene matches. In nucleotides, the CDR3 is TGTGCCAGCACCAAAACTAGCGGGAGGAGGGATGAGCAGTTCTTC. This gives the protein CASTKTSGRRDEQFF. Based on the CDR3 plus reference TRBV28 and TRBJ2-1, the full variable domain is DVKVTQSSRYLVKRTGEKVFLECVQDMDHENMFWYRQDPGLGLRLIYFSYDVKMKEKGDIPEGYSVSREKKERFSLILESASTNQTSMYLCASTKTSGRRDEQFFGPGTRLTVL.

The V call is TRBV7-2, the J call TRBJ2-7; TRBD2 matches at 10 bases. This CDR3 comprises 15 residues. Germline assignment: CDR1 SGHTA and CDR2 FQGNSA. Trimming removed 2 bases from V and 6 bases from J; junction bases left unmatched: 7. The CDR3 sequence: CASSLSLAGAGEQYF. In nucleotides, the CDR3 is TGTGCCAGCAGCTTATCCCTAGCGGGAGCCGGCGAGCAGTACTTC. The variable domain in full, completed from reference TRBV7-2 and TRBJ2-7, reads GAGVSQSPSNKVTEKGKDVELRCDPISGHTALYWYRQSLGQGLEFLIYFQGNSAPDKSGLPSDRFSAERTGGSVSTLTIQRTQQEDSAVYLCASSLSLAGAGEQYFGPGTRLTVT.

This clone has just one count. CDR3 sequence reads: CASREGLGNTEAFF. Written as DNA, the CDR3 is TGTGCCAGCAGGGAGGGGTTGGGTAACACTGAAGCTTTCTTT. The V gene is TRBV6-5, the J gene TRBJ1-1; D possibly corresponds to TRBD1 (5 bases). The CDR3 covers 14 residues. Germline lookup yields CDR1 MNHEY and CDR2 SVGAGI. Trimming took 6 bases from V and 2 from J, leaving 13 bases between them.

This chain links TRBV3-1 (or the pseudogene TRBV3-2) with TRBJ2-5, with 12 positions matching TRBD2. This CDR3 is 15 amino acids long. CDR1 and CDR2 from the germline V gene are LGHDT and YNNKEL (reference sequence). V gave up 4 bases and J gave up 4 bases; unmatched junction bases: 4. CDR3 loop: CASSPLAGGSETQYF. The CDR3 DNA follows: TGTGCCAGCAGCCCACTAGCGGGGGGCTCAGAGACCCAGTACTTC.

J is TRBJ2-5 and V is TRBV29-1; 7 bases match TRBD2. Per germline, CDR1 SQVTM and CDR2 ANQGSEA. This CDR3 has 12 amino acids. The V gene end was trimmed by 5 bases and the J gene end by 5 bases; junction bases not matched to a gene: 5. CDR3 bases: TGCAGCGTTCTGGGAGGGGATGAGACCCAGTACTTC. Residues: CSVLGGDETQYF.

In this sample, this clone turned up a few times. The V call is TRBV5-6, the J call TRBJ1-4, with D maybe TRBD1 (5 bases). Germline V lookup: CDR1 SGHDT, CDR2 YYEEEE. This CDR3 has 12 residues. V gave up 5 bases and J gave up 12 bases, with 14 bases separating them. This CDR3 is CASSIKDRELFF. DNA of the CDR3: TGTGCCAGCAGTATCAAAGACAGAGAACTGTTTTTT.

The chain uses TRBV19 and TRBJ2-1, with 8 bases lining up with TRBD2. The CDR3 runs 12 residues. The V gene end was trimmed by 9 bases and the J gene end by 8 bases; junction bases not matched to a gene: 6. The germline CDR1 and CDR2 sequences are LNHDA and SQIVND (reference sequence). CDR3 sequence (DNA): TGTGCCAGGGGACTAGATTTAGATGAGCAGTTCTTC. Its protein product is CARGLDLDEQFF.